This T cell receptor (beta chain) was sequenced in a study of cytomegalovirus exposure and HLA in healthy donors. In the study overall: Around 76% of 398 genotyped donors fell in the Caucasian-associated ancestry cluster.

Study-level findings and limits: Some segments of the V type, notably TRBV6-2 and TRBV6-3, were excluded as indistinguishable.

Primers: 60 Vbeta forward and 13 Jbeta reverse. Using immunoSEQ multiplex PCR, the repertoire was profiled, and TCRdb retains in-frame clones only, with some absent. The repertoire holds some 190,000 clones, with about four fifths as singletons. Germline-derived CDR1 and CDR2 are GTSNPN and SVGIG (reference sequence). Deletions cut 2 bases from V and 0 bases from J, with 11 bases between. This CDR3 comprises 16 residues. Worth noting for this clone: As yet, its antigen is unknown.

The V call is TRBV30, the J call TRBJ2-6; D ambiguous. Sequenced material: PBMCs. The sequence was collected from a man aged 40-49 years in good health and CMV-seronegative. Here the CDR3 DNA reads TGTGCCTGGAGTCGCAAGCCAAGCTCTGGGGCCAACGTCCTGACTTTC. This encodes CAWSRKPSSGANVLTF. The whole variable domain, remainder taken from reference TRBV30 and TRBJ2-6, is SQTIHQWPATLVQPVGSPLSLECTVEGTSNPNLYWYRQAAGRGLQLLFYSVGIGQISSEVPQNLSASRPQDRQFILSSKKLLLSDSGFYLCAWSRKPSSGANVLTFGAGSRLTVL.